The rows below give T cell receptor beta chains drawn from one sample of a study of T cells in Graves' hyperthyroidism and ophthalmopathy. TCRdb reanalysed the multiplex PCR reads using MiXCR and keeps one entry per CDR3 protein. The data contain approximately 410,000 distinct CDR3 sequences, roughly 15% of them singletons. Source material: blood. Receptor source: a man aged 18 to 29 with Graves' ophthalmopathy. The CDR3 runs from the conserved cysteine through the conserved F or W. A D gene is named only where the DNA matches it firmly. Size is stated for part of the rows, as once, few or many counts, or as a class when the clone is expanded.

clone_size: many
j_call: TRBJ2-7
d_call: NA
v_call: TRBV4-1
cdr3_nt: TGCGCCAGCAGCCAAGACGCCGAGCAGTACTTC
cdr3_aa: CASSQDAEQYF

clone_size: NA
j_call: TRBJ1-1
d_call: NA
v_call: TRBV10-2
cdr3_nt: TGCGCCAGCAGTGAGTCGGTGGAGGGGGCTGAAGCTTTCTTT
cdr3_aa: CASSESVEGAEAFF

clone_size: NA
j_call: TRBJ1-6
d_call: NA
v_call: TRBV25-1
cdr3_nt: TGTGCCAGCAGGGAGGCTTCGGGTTCACCCCTCCACTTT
cdr3_aa: CASREASGSPLHF

clone_size: few
j_call: TRBJ2-7
d_call: NA
v_call: TRBV29-1
cdr3_nt: TGCAGCGTTTTCCCCGGCAACTCCTACGAGCAGTACTTC
cdr3_aa: CSVFPGNSYEQYF

clone_size: many
j_call: TRBJ2-3
d_call: NA
v_call: TRBV11-3
cdr3_nt: TGTGCCAGCAGCCTCCGGCTACAGGGATTTGGGACAGATACGCAGTATTTT
cdr3_aa: CASSLRLQGFGTDTQYF

clone_size: few
j_call: TRBJ2-1
d_call: TRBD2
v_call: TRBV7-3
cdr3_nt: TGTGCCAGCAGCCCCGCTAGCGGGAGGGCCCATGAGCAGTTCTTC
cdr3_aa: CASSPASGRAHEQFF

clone_size: many
j_call: TRBJ2-1
d_call: NA
v_call: TRBV7-3
cdr3_nt: TGTGCCAGCAGCTCCACGTTTCATGTGGACAATGAGCAGTTCTTC
cdr3_aa: CASSSTFHVDNEQFF

clone_size: many
j_call: TRBJ1-3
d_call: NA
v_call: TRBV2
cdr3_nt: TGTGCCAGCAGTGAAATCCCCACCGGAAACACCATATATTTT
cdr3_aa: CASSEIPTGNTIYF

clone_size: many
j_call: TRBJ2-3
d_call: TRBD2
v_call: TRBV11-2
cdr3_nt: TGTGCCAGCAGCCCGATGGCGGGGGGGAGCACAGATACGCAGTATTTT
cdr3_aa: CASSPMAGGSTDTQYF

clone_size: many
j_call: TRBJ2-1
d_call: TRBD1
v_call: TRBV11-3
cdr3_nt: TGTGCCAGCAGCTCGACAGGGGGAGGATGGAATGAGCAGTTCTTC
cdr3_aa: CASSSTGGGWNEQFF

clone_size: many
j_call: TRBJ2-3
d_call: TRBD2
v_call: TRBV7-8
cdr3_nt: TGTGCCAGCAGCTCACTAGCGGGAGATACGCAGTATTTT
cdr3_aa: CASSSLAGDTQYF

clone_size: NA
j_call: TRBJ1-2
d_call: NA
v_call: TRBV18
cdr3_nt: TGTGCCAGCTCACCTCAGGGACCGACGAGCTATGGCTACACCTTC
cdr3_aa: CASSPQGPTSYGYTF

clone_size: few
j_call: TRBJ2-1
d_call: NA
v_call: TRBV7-2
cdr3_nt: TGTGCCAGCAGCTTAGCTGGGACATCCCTCCAGCAGTTCTTC
cdr3_aa: CASSLAGTSLQQFF

clone_size: NA
j_call: TRBJ2-2
d_call: NA
v_call: TRBV28
cdr3_nt: TGTGCCAGCAGTGTATACAGAGATTCTAACACCGGGGAGCTGTTTTTT
cdr3_aa: CASSVYRDSNTGELFF

clone_size: many
j_call: TRBJ2-7
d_call: NA
v_call: TRBV4-1
cdr3_nt: TGCGCCAGCAGCCAACCGGACCATTCCGTTACCTACGAGCAGTACTTC
cdr3_aa: CASSQPDHSVTYEQYF

clone_size: many
j_call: TRBJ1-1
d_call: TRBD1
v_call: TRBV6-1
cdr3_nt: TGTGCCAGCAGGGGACAGGGGGCCGGCACTGAAGCTTTCTTT
cdr3_aa: CASRGQGAGTEAFF

clone_size: NA
j_call: TRBJ1-3
d_call: NA
v_call: TRBV2
cdr3_nt: TGTGCCAGCAAAGAACAGGGACCTGGAAACACCATATATTTT
cdr3_aa: CASKEQGPGNTIYF

clone_size: many
j_call: TRBJ2-7
d_call: NA
v_call: TRBV30
cdr3_nt: TGTGCCTGGAGTGTACACCCCTACGAGCAGTACTTC
cdr3_aa: CAWSVHPYEQYF

clone_size: NA
j_call: TRBJ2-7
d_call: TRBD1
v_call: TRBV18
cdr3_nt: TGTGCCGGCTCACCGGGACAGGCCAAATACTACGAGCAGTACTTC
cdr3_aa: CAGSPGQAKYYEQYF

clone_size: many
j_call: TRBJ2-7
d_call: NA
v_call: TRBV7-8
cdr3_nt: TGTGCCAGCAGCCGGGAGTACCGACACGAGCAGTACTTC
cdr3_aa: CASSREYRHEQYF

clone_size: many
j_call: TRBJ2-3
d_call: NA
v_call: TRBV6-1
cdr3_nt: TGTGCCAGCAGACCCGGGACACGCTCTAGCACAGATACGCAGTATTTT
cdr3_aa: CASRPGTRSSTDTQYF

clone_size: many
j_call: TRBJ2-3
d_call: TRBD1
v_call: TRBV18
cdr3_nt: TGTGCCAGCTCACCACCCGGGACAGGGAGCACAGATACGCAGTATTTT
cdr3_aa: CASSPPGTGSTDTQYF

clone_size: NA
j_call: TRBJ2-6
d_call: NA
v_call: TRBV3-1
cdr3_nt: TGTGCCAGCAGCCAAGAGCGTTACTCTGGGGCCAACGTCCTGACTTTC
cdr3_aa: CASSQERYSGANVLTF

clone_size: NA
j_call: TRBJ2-3
d_call: TRBD2
v_call: TRBV20-1
cdr3_nt: TGCAGTGCTAGAGAGGGCAGCGGGGGGGGCGTAGATACGCAGTATTTT
cdr3_aa: CSAREGSGGGVDTQYF

clone_size: few
j_call: TRBJ2-1
d_call: TRBD2
v_call: TRBV10-3
cdr3_nt: TGTGCCATCAGAGCCTTTGGGGCGGGGGGAGGGCCCTACAATGAGCAGTTCTTC
cdr3_aa: CAIRAFGAGGGPYNEQFF

clone_size: many
j_call: TRBJ2-7
d_call: NA
v_call: TRBV2
cdr3_nt: TGTGCCAGCAGTGAAGCGAGGGAGGAGCAGTACTTC
cdr3_aa: CASSEAREEQYF

clone_size: many
j_call: TRBJ2-3
d_call: NA
v_call: TRBV7-9
cdr3_nt: TGTGCCAGCAGCCCCCAGGTCTGGTTATTGGCAGATACGCAGTATTTT
cdr3_aa: CASSPQVWLLADTQYF

clone_size: few
j_call: TRBJ1-5
d_call: NA
v_call: TRBV10-3
cdr3_nt: TGTGCCATCAGTGAGGGACAAACCTCCAATCAGCCCCAGCATTTT
cdr3_aa: CAISEGQTSNQPQHF

clone_size: many
j_call: TRBJ1-4
d_call: NA
v_call: TRBV11-2
cdr3_nt: TGTGCCAGCAACCCACGGCCGGCTAATGAAAAACTGTTTTTT
cdr3_aa: CASNPRPANEKLFF

clone_size: many
j_call: TRBJ1-5
d_call: NA
v_call: TRBV4-1
cdr3_nt: TGCGCCAGCAGCCAAGAGGGGTCCGGACTATATAGCAATCAGCCCCAGCATTTT
cdr3_aa: CASSQEGSGLYSNQPQHF

clone_size: NA
j_call: TRBJ2-3
d_call: TRBD1
v_call: TRBV20-1
cdr3_nt: TGCAGTGCTAGGGGGACAGGGATGACAGATACGCAGTATTTT
cdr3_aa: CSARGTGMTDTQYF

clone_size: NA
j_call: TRBJ1-1
d_call: NA
v_call: TRBV5-1
cdr3_nt: TGCGCCAGCAGCCGGGCGGAATTGAGAGGCGTGAACACTGAAGCTTTCTTT
cdr3_aa: CASSRAELRGVNTEAFF

clone_size: NA
j_call: TRBJ2-7
d_call: NA
v_call: TRBV6-1
cdr3_nt: TGTGCCAGTACACAGGGGGGGTACGAGCAGTACTTC
cdr3_aa: CASTQGGYEQYF

clone_size: NA
j_call: TRBJ1-3
d_call: NA
v_call: TRBV10-1
cdr3_nt: TGCGCCAGCAGTGAAATCTCTGGAAACACCATATATTTT
cdr3_aa: CASSEISGNTIYF

clone_size: many
j_call: TRBJ2-1
d_call: TRBD2
v_call: TRBV20-1
cdr3_nt: TGCAGTGCTAGAGATGCTAGCGGTGTAACAAGCTCCTACAATGAGCAGTTCTTC
cdr3_aa: CSARDASGVTSSYNEQFF

clone_size: many
j_call: TRBJ1-2
d_call: NA
v_call: TRBV7-6
cdr3_nt: TGTGCCAGCAGCTTAGAGTTGGGACGCTTTCACTATGGCTACACCTTC
cdr3_aa: CASSLELGRFHYGYTF

clone_size: many
j_call: TRBJ2-5
d_call: NA
v_call: TRBV12-3/TRBV12-4
cdr3_nt: TGTGCCAGCAGCCCCCAGCAGAGCGAAATCGGGACCCAGTACTTC
cdr3_aa: CASSPQQSEIGTQYF

clone_size: NA
j_call: TRBJ2-3
d_call: NA
v_call: TRBV5-1
cdr3_nt: TGCGCCAGCAGCTTGGGACAGCCCACAGATACGCAGTATTTT
cdr3_aa: CASSLGQPTDTQYF

clone_size: NA
j_call: TRBJ2-2
d_call: NA
v_call: TRBV7-9
cdr3_nt: TGTGCCAGCAGCTTTCCCCGACAGGCGCCGAACACCGGGGAGCTGTTTTTT
cdr3_aa: CASSFPRQAPNTGELFF

clone_size: NA
j_call: TRBJ2-1
d_call: NA
v_call: TRBV10-2
cdr3_nt: TGCGCCTCACGGACAGCCTACAATGAGCAGTTCTTC
cdr3_aa: CASRTAYNEQFF

clone_size: NA
j_call: TRBJ1-2
d_call: NA
v_call: TRBV24-1
cdr3_nt: TGTGCCACCAGTGATCAGGGCCTTAACTATGGCTACACCTTC
cdr3_aa: CATSDQGLNYGYTF

clone_size: many
j_call: TRBJ1-1
d_call: TRBD1
v_call: TRBV5-1
cdr3_nt: TGCGCCAGCAGCCCCGGGACAGGGGGGACTGAAGCTTTCTTT
cdr3_aa: CASSPGTGGTEAFF

clone_size: few
j_call: TRBJ2-1
d_call: NA
v_call: TRBV4-1
cdr3_nt: TGCGCCAGACGAGACGATCGGGACTTAAGCTCCTACAATGAGCAGTTCTTC
cdr3_aa: CARRDDRDLSSYNEQFF

clone_size: few
j_call: TRBJ1-5
d_call: NA
v_call: TRBV24-1
cdr3_nt: TGTGCCACCAGGGAGGACGACAATCAGCCCCAGCATTTT
cdr3_aa: CATREDDNQPQHF

clone_size: NA
j_call: TRBJ1-2
d_call: NA
v_call: TRBV7-8
cdr3_nt: TGTGCCAGCAGCCTATGGGGGCGTATATCGTCGTATGGCTACACCTTC
cdr3_aa: CASSLWGRISSYGYTF

clone_size: many
j_call: TRBJ2-7
d_call: NA
v_call: TRBV30
cdr3_nt: TGTGCCTGGAGGGGGGACAAGAGGTGGGAGCAGTACTTC
cdr3_aa: CAWRGDKRWEQYF

clone_size: many
j_call: TRBJ2-3
d_call: TRBD1
v_call: TRBV5-1
cdr3_nt: TGCGCCAGCAGCGGGGGACAGTCACACACAGATACGCAGTATTTT
cdr3_aa: CASSGGQSHTDTQYF

clone_size: once
j_call: TRBJ2-7
d_call: NA
v_call: TRBV9
cdr3_nt: TGTGCCAGCAGCGTCTCGTTTCCTAGGTCTAACGGGCAGTACTTC
cdr3_aa: CASSVSFPRSNGQYF

clone_size: NA
j_call: TRBJ2-5
d_call: NA
v_call: TRBV9
cdr3_nt: TGTGCCAGCAGCGAGCGGAATTGGGCAGGGGCCCTCCAAGAGACCCAGTACTTC
cdr3_aa: CASSERNWAGALQETQYF

clone_size: many
j_call: TRBJ2-3
d_call: NA
v_call: TRBV3-1
cdr3_nt: TGTGCCAGCAGCCAAGATACAGATACGCAGTATTTT
cdr3_aa: CASSQDTDTQYF

clone_size: few
j_call: TRBJ2-2
d_call: NA
v_call: TRBV7-2
cdr3_nt: TGTGCCAGCAGCTTCTTTTCTGCCGGGGAGCTGTTTTTT
cdr3_aa: CASSFFSAGELFF

clone_size: many
j_call: TRBJ1-5
d_call: NA
v_call: TRBV30
cdr3_nt: TGTGCCTGGGCTGGGACGGGACTTAATCAGCCCCAGCATTTT
cdr3_aa: CAWAGTGLNQPQHF

clone_size: many
j_call: TRBJ2-3
d_call: NA
v_call: TRBV20-1
cdr3_nt: TGCAGTGCTAGAGTGCCAGGTGCAGATACGCAGTATTTT
cdr3_aa: CSARVPGADTQYF